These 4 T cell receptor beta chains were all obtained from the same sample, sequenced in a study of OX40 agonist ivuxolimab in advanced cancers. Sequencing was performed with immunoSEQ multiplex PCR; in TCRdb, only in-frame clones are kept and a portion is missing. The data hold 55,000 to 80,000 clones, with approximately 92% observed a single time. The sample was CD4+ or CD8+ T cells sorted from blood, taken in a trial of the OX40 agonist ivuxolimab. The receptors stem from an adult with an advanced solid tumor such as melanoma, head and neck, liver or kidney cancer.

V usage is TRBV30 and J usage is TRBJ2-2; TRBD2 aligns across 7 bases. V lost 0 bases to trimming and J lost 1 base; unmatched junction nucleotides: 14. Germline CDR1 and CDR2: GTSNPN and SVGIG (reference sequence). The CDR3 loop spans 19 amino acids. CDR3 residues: CAWSVGPPAAGKNTGELFF. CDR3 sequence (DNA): TGTGCCTGGAGTGTAGGCCCCCCCGCAGCGGGGAAGAACACCGGGGAGCTGTTTTTT. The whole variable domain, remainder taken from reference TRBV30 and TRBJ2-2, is SQTIHQWPATLVQPVGSPLSLECTVEGTSNPNLYWYRQAAGRGLQLLFYSVGIGQISSEVPQNLSASRPQDRQFILSSKKLLLSDSGFYLCAWSVGPPAAGKNTGELFFGEGSRLTVL.

CDR3 DNA sequence: TGTGCCAGCAGCTTAGGCCAAGACAAGGATACGCAGTATTTT. Translated: CASSLGQDKDTQYF. V gene TRBV11-2 combines with J gene TRBJ2-3; D unresolved. The CDR3 runs 14 residues. Germline V gene data show CDR1 as SGHAT and CDR2 as FQNNGV. Deletions cut 1 base from V and 6 bases from J, with 11 bases between. Full variable domain (remainder filled in from reference TRBV11-2 and TRBJ2-3): EAGVAQSPRYKIIEKRQSVAFWCNPISGHATLYWYQQILGQGPKLLIQFQNNGVVDDSQLPKDRFSAERLKGVDSTLKIQPAKLEDSAVYLCASSLGQDKDTQYFGPGTRLTVL.

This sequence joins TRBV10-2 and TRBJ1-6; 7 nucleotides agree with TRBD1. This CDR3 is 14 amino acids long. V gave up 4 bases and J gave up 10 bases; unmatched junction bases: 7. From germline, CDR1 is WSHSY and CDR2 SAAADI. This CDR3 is CASSGTGVGSPLHF. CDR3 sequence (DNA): TGCGCCAGCAGTGGTACAGGGGTAGGGTCACCCCTCCACTTT.

The CDR3 reads CASSLAGSNQPQHF. The CDR3 nucleotides are TGTGCCAGCAGCCTGGCAGGAAGCAATCAGCCCCAGCATTTT. The chain links TRBV6-5 to TRBJ1-5, with D unresolved. The CDR3 sequence is 14 residues long. The germline gives CDR1 MNHEY, CDR2 SVGAGI. Trimming removed 6 bases at V and 1 base at J, with 10 bases between.